This T cell receptor beta chain appears in the sequencing data of a study of CD8 T cells in ankylosing spondylitis. Trimming stripped 2 bases from V and 2 bases from J, with 10 bases between. The CDR3 is 14 residues long. CDR1 and CDR2 (germline): SQVTM, ANQGSEA. TCRdb ran MiXCR on the 5' RACE reads and lists one entry per CDR3 protein. The sample carries under 300,000 distinct CDR3 sequences, more than 9% recorded once. This clonotype was observed many times. The source of this sequence is a male donor with ankylosing spondylitis or in good health (not recorded which). Sequencing was carried out using blood, either unsorted or a sorted T cell fraction (not recorded which). V usage is TRBV29-1 and J usage is TRBJ2-1; TRBD1 might be the D (5 bases). CDR3 amino acids: CSVERQDTYNEQFF. As DNA, the CDR3 is TGCAGCGTTGAAAGGCAGGACACCTACAATGAGCAGTTCTTC.